These 3 T cell receptor beta chains originate from one sample sequenced in a study of neurological immune-mediated disorders. TCRdb independently ran MiXCR on the 5' RACE reads; one entry per CDR3 protein. The table records around 130,000 distinct CDR3 sequences, roughly 3.2% of them present only once. Sequencing used PBMCs. These receptors all come from a woman aged 30 to 39 with multiple sclerosis.

This clonotype has at least ten counts. The rearrangement uses TRBV24-1 and TRBJ2-1; unclear D gene. There are 11 residues in the CDR3. V lost 5 bases and J lost 8, with 6 bases in between. Germline V CDR1 and CDR2: KGHDR, SFDVKD. CDR3 in amino acids: CATSAFDEQFF. Here the CDR3 DNA reads TGTGCCACCAGTGCTTTTGATGAGCAGTTCTTC.

This clonotype was picked up many times. The chain combines TRBV12-3 or TRBV12-4 with TRBJ1-5; 9 bases align to TRBD1. Losses at the gene ends were 3 bases for V and 3 bases for J; bases not matched to a gene: 9. The CDR3 has 17 amino acids. The CDR3 loop reads CASSFGRDRVDNQPQHF. In nucleotides, the CDR3 is TGTGCCAGCAGTTTTGGACGGGACAGGGTCGACAATCAGCCCCAGCATTTT.

This clonotype appeared a few times. The CDR3 protein is CATSLTRSYEQYF. CDR3 bases: TGTGCCACCAGCTTAACTAGATCCTACGAGCAGTACTTC. The rearrangement links TRBV15 to TRBJ2-7; maybe TRBD2 (5 bases). The CDR3 contains 13 residues. The germline CDR1 and CDR2 sequences are LNHNV and YYDKDF (reference sequence). The V and J ends lost 5 bases and 1 base respectively, with 9 bases between them.